This is a list of T cell receptor beta chains from one sample in a study of tumor-infiltrating lymphocytes in primary liver carcinoma. MiXCR, run by TCRdb on the multiplex PCR reads, gives a single entry per CDR3 protein. Found here are approximately 320,000 distinct CDR3 sequences, 45% to 70% of them singletons; the top ten hold about 17%. The sample comprised peripheral blood. These receptors were collected from a woman aged 25 to 39 with primary liver carcinoma and hepatitis B virus infection. Both conserved end residues are part of each CDR3. D genes are given only for firm matches. For some rows the clone size is stated as once, few or many, or as a class when expanded; others skip it.

v_gene: TRBV6-1; j_gene: TRBJ2-3; len: 15; abundance: many; d_gene: TRBD1; CDR3nt: TGTGCCAGCAGTGAAACAGGGGGCATTACAGATACGCAGTATTTT; CDR3aa: CASSETGGITDTQYF
v_gene: TRBV30; j_gene: TRBJ2-1; len: 13; abundance: once; d_gene: -; CDR3nt: TGTGCCTGGGGTGTAACCCTGGGCGATGAGCAGTTCTTC; CDR3aa: CAWGVTLGDEQFF
v_gene: TRBV7-9; j_gene: TRBJ2-3; len: 15; abundance: -; d_gene: -; CDR3nt: TGTGCCATCAGCTTAGGGCGGAGCTACACAGATACGCAGTATTTT; CDR3aa: CAISLGRSYTDTQYF
v_gene: TRBV28; j_gene: TRBJ2-2; len: 16; abundance: -; d_gene: -; CDR3nt: TGTGCCAGCATCGCCTATGGACAGCTATCCACCGGGGAGCTGTTTTTT; CDR3aa: CASIAYGQLSTGELFF
v_gene: TRBV6-1; j_gene: TRBJ1-5; len: 13; abundance: -; d_gene: -; CDR3nt: TGTGCCAGCAGACAACGGGGGAATCAGCCCCAGCATTTT; CDR3aa: CASRQRGNQPQHF
v_gene: TRBV11-1; j_gene: TRBJ1-2; len: 15; abundance: -; d_gene: -; CDR3nt: TGTGTCCACAGACCTTCGACCGGGACGTCCTATAGCTACACCTTC; CDR3aa: CVHRPSTGTSYSYTF
v_gene: TRBV11-1; j_gene: TRBJ1-1; len: 15; abundance: -; d_gene: -; CDR3nt: TGTGGCGGCAGCTTCCCGCGGGTGGGGAACACTGAAGCTTTCTTT; CDR3aa: CGGSFPRVGNTEAFF
v_gene: TRBV11-1; j_gene: TRBJ2-5; len: 15; abundance: -; d_gene: -; CDR3nt: TGTGTCAGCAGCGCGGACGGGGGGCTCCAAGAGACCCAGTACTTC; CDR3aa: CVSSADGGLQETQYF
v_gene: TRBV11-2; j_gene: TRBJ2-7; len: 12; abundance: many; d_gene: -; CDR3nt: TGTGCCAGCAGCCCGGCCCGGTTGGAGCAGTACTTC; CDR3aa: CASSPARLEQYF
v_gene: TRBV27; j_gene: TRBJ2-1; len: 14; abundance: -; d_gene: TRBD2; CDR3nt: TGTGCCAGCGGCCCGACCGGGACTAGGCATGAGCAGTTCTTC; CDR3aa: CASGPTGTRHEQFF
v_gene: TRBV7-9; j_gene: TRBJ2-1; len: 17; abundance: -; d_gene: TRBD2; CDR3nt: TGTGCCAGCAGCTTAAGACTAGCGGGTGCGGTTGCCAATGAGCAGTTCTTC; CDR3aa: CASSLRLAGAVANEQFF
v_gene: TRBV14; j_gene: TRBJ1-6; len: 15; abundance: -; d_gene: -; CDR3nt: TGTGCCAGCAGCCAAGGATGGGGAATGGATTCATCCCTCCACTTT; CDR3aa: CASSQGWGMDSSLHF
v_gene: TRBV4-3; j_gene: TRBJ1-5; len: 15; abundance: few; d_gene: -; CDR3nt: TGCGCCAGCAGCCAAGATCGGGGAGGGAGTCAGCCCCAGCATTTT; CDR3aa: CASSQDRGGSQPQHF
v_gene: TRBV29-1; j_gene: TRBJ2-2; len: 12; abundance: -; d_gene: TRBD2; CDR3nt: TGCAGCTGTAGCGGGAGGGCCGGGGAGCTGTTTTTT; CDR3aa: CSCSGRAGELFF
v_gene: TRBV5-5; j_gene: TRBJ1-5; len: 15; abundance: few; d_gene: -; CDR3nt: TGTGCCAGCAGCCCCGACAGCGGTCGGGAGCAGCCCCAGCATTTT; CDR3aa: CASSPDSGREQPQHF
v_gene: TRBV4-1; j_gene: TRBJ2-3; len: 15; abundance: few; d_gene: -; CDR3nt: TGCGCCAGCAGCAGGTTCGGCGGGGGCACAGATACGCAGTATTTT; CDR3aa: CASSRFGGGTDTQYF
v_gene: TRBV12-3/TRBV12-4; j_gene: TRBJ1-2; len: 12; abundance: -; d_gene: -; CDR3nt: TGTGCCAGCAGTCAAGGGGTCTATGGCTTCACCTTC; CDR3aa: CASSQGVYGFTF
v_gene: TRBV4-2; j_gene: TRBJ1-5; len: 17; abundance: few; d_gene: -; CDR3nt: TGTGCCAGCAGCCAGAACCTAGGGGTCAGGACGAATCAGCCCCAGCATTTT; CDR3aa: CASSQNLGVRTNQPQHF
v_gene: TRBV11-2; j_gene: TRBJ2-5; len: 14; abundance: -; d_gene: TRBD1; CDR3nt: TGTGCCAGCAGCTTTCGGACAGGGATGGAGACCCAGTATTTC; CDR3aa: CASSFRTGMETQYF
v_gene: TRBV7-9; j_gene: TRBJ2-7; len: 14; abundance: few; d_gene: -; CDR3nt: TGTGCCAGCGTCCGATCGGGAGAGTCCTACGAGCAGTACTTC; CDR3aa: CASVRSGESYEQYF
v_gene: TRBV6-1; j_gene: TRBJ1-2; len: 12; abundance: -; d_gene: -; CDR3nt: TGTGCCAGCACTGAGGGATTTCTTGGCTACACCTTC; CDR3aa: CASTEGFLGYTF
v_gene: TRBV30; j_gene: TRBJ2-7; len: 14; abundance: few; d_gene: TRBD2; CDR3nt: TGTGCCTGGAGTGCCGGGACTACCGCGTACGAGCAGTATTTC; CDR3aa: CAWSAGTTAYEQYF
v_gene: TRBV12-3/TRBV12-4; j_gene: TRBJ2-5; len: 15; abundance: many; d_gene: TRBD2; CDR3nt: TGTGCCAGCAGTCCTATAGCGGGAGATTATGAGACCCAGTACTTC; CDR3aa: CASSPIAGDYETQYF